What follows are 11 T cell receptor beta chains derived from one specimen sequenced in a study of chemoradiotherapy in HPV16-positive cancers. Data came from immunoSEQ multiplex PCR; TCRdb stores just in-frame clones and leaves some out. Among about 35,000 clones, roughly 78% were seen once, and the ten largest hold 3.8%. The sample in question was blood, obtained from a patient who underwent chemoradiotherapy. These receptor sequences come from a human donor with HPV-associated anogenital cancer.

J is TRBJ2-2 and V is TRBV9; D possibly corresponds to TRBD2 (5 bases). V lost 2 bases to trimming and J lost 7 bases, with 15 bases between them. The CDR3 loop spans 15 amino acids. Germline-derived CDR1 and CDR2 are SGDLS and YYNGEE. This chain's CDR3 is CASSVKRAGGGELFF. Here the CDR3 DNA reads TGTGCCAGCAGCGTCAAACGGGCGGGCGGCGGGGAGCTGTTTTTT.

The CDR3 DNA sequence: TGTGCCAGCAGCCGGAACCCGGGGGTCTATGGCTACACCTTC. This encodes CASSRNPGVYGYTF. The chain combines TRBV14 with TRBJ1-2; maybe TRBD1 (5 bases). The ends were cut back, 4 bases at V and 4 bases at J, with 13 bases in the middle. Germline CDR1 reads SGHDN; CDR2 reads FVKESK. This CDR3 is 14 amino acids long.

The rearrangement links TRBV7-8 to TRBJ1-6; possible D gene TRBD1, 6 bases. This CDR3 comprises 15 residues. Germline V gives CDR1 SGHVS, CDR2 FQNEAQ. Between the trimmed V and J ends, which lost 5 bases and 8 bases, there was a span of 16 bases. The CDR3 is CASSGSGAGDSPLHF. CDR3 nucleotides: TGTGCCAGCAGCGGGTCGGGGGCAGGGGATTCACCCCTCCACTTT.

This clone has a handful of counts. The rearrangement uses TRBV13 and TRBJ1-1; D call uncertain. The V end lost 2 bases, the J end lost 1 base, and 5 bases lay between the germline ends. From germline, CDR1 is PRHDT and CDR2 FYEKMQ (reference sequence). The CDR3 runs 13 residues. The CDR3 DNA reads as TGTGCCAGCAGCTTATCCAGGAACACTGAAGCTTTCTTT. This gives the protein CASSLSRNTEAFF.

This chain joins TRBV27 and TRBJ2-7; D is undetermined. Between the trimmed V and J ends, which lost 6 bases and 3 bases, there was a span of 18 bases. The CDR3 is made up of 15 amino acids. Germline V gene lookup returns CDR1 MNHEY and CDR2 SMNVEV (reference sequence). CDR3 loop: CASSRVVGADYEQYF. The CDR3 DNA sequence: TGTGCCAGCAGCCGGGTAGTAGGTGCAGACTACGAGCAGTACTTC.

The chain is built from TRBV7-3 and TRBJ1-2; 10 bases are a match to TRBD1. CDR1 is SGHTA, CDR2 FQGTGA, per germline. The CDR3 sequence is 14 residues long. Trimming at V came to 4 bases and at J to 6 bases, leaving 5 bases not matched to a gene. The DNA of the CDR3 is TGTGCCAGCAGCTACGGGACAGGGGATGATGGCTACACCTTC. Its translation: CASSYGTGDDGYTF.

A single count supports this clone. V usage is TRBV5-6 and J usage is TRBJ2-7, with TRBD2 identical over 8 bases. The CDR3 is made up of 13 amino acids. Trimming at V came to 2 bases and at J to 2 bases, leaving 0 bases not matched to a gene. CDR1 is SGHDT and CDR2 is YYEEEE in the germline V gene. CDR3 DNA sequence: TGTGCCAGCAGCTTCGGGAGGGCCTACGAGCAGTACTTC. Translation: CASSFGRAYEQYF.

The chain is built from TRBV9 and TRBJ2-3; the match to TRBD1 covers 11 bases. V was pared by 4 bases and J by 4 bases, with 8 bases of the junction left unmatched. Germline V gene data show CDR1 as SGDLS and CDR2 as YYNGEE. CDR3 size: 16 residues. The CDR3, as DNA: TGTGCCAGCAGCCCCGGGACAGGGGGAGTTGCAGATACGCAGTATTTT. It codes for CASSPGTGGVADTQYF.

This chain uses TRBV19 with TRBJ2-7; D unclear. The V and J ends lost 2 bases and 0 bases respectively, with 14 bases between them. Germline loops: CDR1 LNHDA, CDR2 SQIVND (reference sequence). The CDR3 is made up of 16 amino acids. CDR3 in amino acids: CASSIKALGSSYEQYF. CDR3 nucleotide sequence: TGTGCCAGTAGTATAAAAGCTCTGGGCAGCTCCTACGAGCAGTACTTC. Looking up the rest from reference TRBV19 and TRBJ2-7 gives the full variable domain: DGGITQSPKYLFRKEGQNVTLSCEQNLNHDAMYWYRQDPGQGLRLIYYSQIVNDFQKGDIAEGYSVSREKKESFPLTVTSAQKNPTAFYLCASSIKALGSSYEQYFGPGTRLTVT.

The rearrangement links TRBV7-8 to TRBJ1-6; 7 bases map to TRBD1. V gave up 0 bases and J gave up 7 bases; unmatched junction bases: 3. The CDR3 has 15 residues. Germline CDR1 and CDR2: SGHVS and FQNEAQ. CDR3 protein: CASSLAQGTNSPLHF. CDR3 coding DNA: TGTGCCAGCAGCTTAGCACAGGGGACCAATTCACCCCTCCACTTT.

The rearrangement joins TRBV9 to TRBJ1-6; 9 bases are shared with TRBD1. Germline V CDR1 and CDR2: SGDLS, YYNGEE. CDR3 length: 15 residues. With 0 bases clipped from V and 10 bases from J, the junction kept 5 bases outside the gene matches. CDR3 in amino acids: CASSVVGDRASPLHF. DNA of the CDR3: TGTGCCAGCAGCGTAGTTGGGGACAGGGCCTCACCCCTCCACTTT.